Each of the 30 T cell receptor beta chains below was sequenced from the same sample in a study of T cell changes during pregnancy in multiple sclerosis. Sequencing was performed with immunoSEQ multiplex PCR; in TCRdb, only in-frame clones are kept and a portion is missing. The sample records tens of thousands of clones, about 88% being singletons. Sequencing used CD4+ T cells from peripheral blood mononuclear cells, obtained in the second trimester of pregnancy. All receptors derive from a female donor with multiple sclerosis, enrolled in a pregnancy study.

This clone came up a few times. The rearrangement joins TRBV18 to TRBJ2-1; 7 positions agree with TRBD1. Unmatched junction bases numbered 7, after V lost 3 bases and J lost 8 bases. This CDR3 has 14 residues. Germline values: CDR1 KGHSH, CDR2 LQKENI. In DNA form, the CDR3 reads TGTGCCAGCTCACCCCTCTGGGACAGCCATGAGCAGTTCTTC. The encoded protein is CASSPLWDSHEQFF.

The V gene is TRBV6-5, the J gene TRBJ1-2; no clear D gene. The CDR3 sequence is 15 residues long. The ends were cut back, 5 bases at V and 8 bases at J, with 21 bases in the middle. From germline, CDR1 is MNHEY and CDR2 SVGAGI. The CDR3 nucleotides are TGTGCCAGCAGTATCAAACCGGGAGCCTCGGGAGGCTACACCTTC. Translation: CASSIKPGASGGYTF.

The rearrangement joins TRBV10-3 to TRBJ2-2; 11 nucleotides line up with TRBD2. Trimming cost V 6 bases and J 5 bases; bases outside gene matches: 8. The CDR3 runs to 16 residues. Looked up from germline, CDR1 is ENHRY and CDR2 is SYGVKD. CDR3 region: CAISTSSGRATGELFF. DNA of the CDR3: TGTGCCATCAGCACTAGTAGCGGGAGGGCTACCGGGGAGCTGTTTTTT.

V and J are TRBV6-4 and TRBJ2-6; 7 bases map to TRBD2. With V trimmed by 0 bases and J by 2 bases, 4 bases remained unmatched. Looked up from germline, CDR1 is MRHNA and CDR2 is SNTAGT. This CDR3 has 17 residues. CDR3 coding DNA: TGTGCCAGCAGTGACTCGGGGGGAGGGACTGGGGCCAACGTCCTGACTTTC. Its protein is CASSDSGGGTGANVLTF.

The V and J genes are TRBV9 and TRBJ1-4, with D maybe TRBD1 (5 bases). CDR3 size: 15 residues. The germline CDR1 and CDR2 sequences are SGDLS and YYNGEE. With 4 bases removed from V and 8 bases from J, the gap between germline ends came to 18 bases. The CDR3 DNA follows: TGTGCCAGCAGCCCCCCGGGGGGTAGGGGCGAAAAACTGTTTTTT. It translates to CASSPPGGRGEKLFF.

The CDR3 bases are TGTGCCAGTAGTATAGCTCCTCCCTACGAGCAGTACTTC. As protein: CASSIAPPYEQYF. The chain is built from TRBV19 and TRBJ2-7; D unresolved. The CDR3 runs to 13 residues. Germline V lookup: CDR1 LNHDA, CDR2 SQIVND (reference sequence). V gave up 1 base and J gave up 2 bases, with 6 bases separating them.

CDR3 sequence reads: CASSQDRWGPFNEKLFF. CDR3 coding DNA: TGTGCCAGCAGCCAAGATCGATGGGGCCCATTTAATGAAAAACTGTTTTTT. This rearrangement joins TRBV4-2 to TRBJ1-4, with D tentatively TRBD1 (5 bases). The germline gives CDR1 LGHNA, CDR2 YNFKEQ. Trimming removed 0 bases at V and 4 bases at J, with 15 bases between. This CDR3 contains 17 residues.

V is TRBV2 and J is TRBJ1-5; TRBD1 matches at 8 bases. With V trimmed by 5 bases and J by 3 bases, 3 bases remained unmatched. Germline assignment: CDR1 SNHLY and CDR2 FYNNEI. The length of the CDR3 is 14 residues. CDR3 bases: TGTGCCAGCAGTTCTCAGGGGGCCAATCAGCCCCAGCATTTT. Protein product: CASSSQGANQPQHF. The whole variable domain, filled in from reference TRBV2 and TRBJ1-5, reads EPEVTQTPSHQVTQMGQEVILRCVPISNHLYFYWYRQILGQKVEFLVSFYNNEISEKSEIFDDQFSVERPDGSNFTLKIRSTKLEDSAMYFCASSSQGANQPQHFGDGTRLSIL.

CDR3 sequence reads: CASSDEVNRGGSGTDTQYF. The CDR3 DNA sequence: TGTGCCAGCAGTGATGAGGTGAATCGCGGCGGGAGCGGCACAGATACGCAGTATTTT. The V call is TRBV2, the J call TRBJ2-3; 7 nucleotides align to TRBD2. Per germline, CDR1 SNHLY and CDR2 FYNNEI. J was trimmed by 1 base and V by 3 bases; bases with no gene match: 16. This CDR3 contains 19 residues.

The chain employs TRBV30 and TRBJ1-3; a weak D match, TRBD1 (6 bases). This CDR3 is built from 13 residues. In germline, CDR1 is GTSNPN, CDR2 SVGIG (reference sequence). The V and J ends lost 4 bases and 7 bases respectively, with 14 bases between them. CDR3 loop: CAWIGQGSNTIYF. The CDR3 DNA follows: TGTGCCTGGATAGGCCAGGGGTCTAACACCATATATTTT.

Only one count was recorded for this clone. CDR3 region: CASSQTTGANYGYTF. The CDR3 DNA sequence: TGTGCCAGCAGCCAGACGACAGGGGCCAACTATGGCTACACCTTC. The chain links TRBV7-9 to TRBJ1-2; 8 nucleotides align to TRBD1. J gave up 2 bases and V 5 bases, and 7 bases lay outside the gene matches. This CDR3 has 15 amino acids. CDR1 and CDR2 (germline): SEHNR, FQNEAQ (reference sequence). The variable domain in full, completed from reference TRBV7-9 and TRBJ1-2, reads DTGVSQNPRHKITKRGQNVTFRCDPISEHNRLYWYRQTLGQGPEFLTYFQNEAQLEKSRLLSDRFSAERPKGSFSTLEIQRTEQGDSAMYLCASSQTTGANYGYTFGSGTRLTVV.

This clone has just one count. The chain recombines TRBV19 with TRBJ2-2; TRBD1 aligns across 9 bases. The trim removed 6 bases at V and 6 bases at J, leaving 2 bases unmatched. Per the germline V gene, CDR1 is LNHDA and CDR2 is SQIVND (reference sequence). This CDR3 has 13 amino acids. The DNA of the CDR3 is TGTGCCAGTAGATGGGACAGGGCCGGGGAGCTGTTTTTT. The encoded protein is CASRWDRAGELFF.

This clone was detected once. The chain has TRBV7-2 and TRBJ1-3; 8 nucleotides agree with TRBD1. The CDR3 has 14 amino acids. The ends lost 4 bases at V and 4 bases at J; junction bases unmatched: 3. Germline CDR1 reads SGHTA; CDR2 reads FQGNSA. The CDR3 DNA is TGTGCCAGCAGCTGGACAGGGAAAGGAAACACCATATATTTT. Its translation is CASSWTGKGNTIYF. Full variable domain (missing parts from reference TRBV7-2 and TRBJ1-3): GAGVSQSPSNKVTEKGKDVELRCDPISGHTALYWYRQSLGQGLEFLIYFQGNSAPDKSGLPSDRFSAERTGGSVSTLTIQRTQQEDSAVYLCASSWTGKGNTIYFGEGSWLTVV.

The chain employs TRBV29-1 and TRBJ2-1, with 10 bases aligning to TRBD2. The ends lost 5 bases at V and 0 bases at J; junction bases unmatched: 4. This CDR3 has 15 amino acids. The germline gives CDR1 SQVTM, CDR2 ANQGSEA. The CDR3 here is CSVKLAGSSYNEQFF. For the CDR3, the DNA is TGCAGCGTTAAACTAGCGGGGAGCTCCTACAATGAGCAGTTCTTC.

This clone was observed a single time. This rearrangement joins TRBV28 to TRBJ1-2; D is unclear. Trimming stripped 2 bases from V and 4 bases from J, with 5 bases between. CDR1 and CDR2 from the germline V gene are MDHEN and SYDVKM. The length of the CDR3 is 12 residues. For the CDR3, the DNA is TGTGCCAGCAGTTTAGCAGGCTATGGCTACACCTTC. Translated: CASSLAGYGYTF.

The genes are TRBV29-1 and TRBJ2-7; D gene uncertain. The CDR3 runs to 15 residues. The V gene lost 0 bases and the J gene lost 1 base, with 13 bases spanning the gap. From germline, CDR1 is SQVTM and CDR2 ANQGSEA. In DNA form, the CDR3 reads TGCAGCGTTGAAGATGGTACTAATCTATCCTACGAGCAGTACTTC. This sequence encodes CSVEDGTNLSYEQYF.

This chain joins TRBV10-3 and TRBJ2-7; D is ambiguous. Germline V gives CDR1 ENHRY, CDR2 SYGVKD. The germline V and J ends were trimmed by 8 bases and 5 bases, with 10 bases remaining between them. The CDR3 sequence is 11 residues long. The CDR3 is CAIAAFHEQYF. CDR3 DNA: TGTGCCATCGCAGCGTTCCACGAGCAGTACTTC.

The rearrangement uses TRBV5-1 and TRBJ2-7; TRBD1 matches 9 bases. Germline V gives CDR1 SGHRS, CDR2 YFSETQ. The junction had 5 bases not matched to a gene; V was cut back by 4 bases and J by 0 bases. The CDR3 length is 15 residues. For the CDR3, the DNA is TGCGCCAGCAGCCTGGGGACAGGGAGCTCCTACGAGCAGTACTTC. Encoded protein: CASSLGTGSSYEQYF. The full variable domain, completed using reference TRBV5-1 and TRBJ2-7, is KAGVTQTPRYLIKTRGQQVTLSCSPISGHRSVSWYQQTPGQGLQFLFEYFSETQRNKGNFPGRFSGRQFSNSRSEMNVSTLELGDSALYLCASSLGTGSSYEQYFGPGTRLTVT.

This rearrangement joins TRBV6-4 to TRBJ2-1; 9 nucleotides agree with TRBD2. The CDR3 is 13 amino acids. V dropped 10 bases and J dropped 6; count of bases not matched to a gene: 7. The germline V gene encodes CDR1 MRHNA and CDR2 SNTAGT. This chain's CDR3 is CATSGRPGNEQFF. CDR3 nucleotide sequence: TGTGCCACCAGCGGGAGGCCGGGCAATGAGCAGTTCTTC.

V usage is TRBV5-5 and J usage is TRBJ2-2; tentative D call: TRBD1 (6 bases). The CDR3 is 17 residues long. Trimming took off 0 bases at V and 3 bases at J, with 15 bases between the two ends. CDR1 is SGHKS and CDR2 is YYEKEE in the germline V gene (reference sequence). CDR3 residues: CASSLVWGQTHTGELFF. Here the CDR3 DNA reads TGTGCCAGCAGCTTGGTATGGGGGCAGACTCACACCGGGGAGCTGTTTTTT.

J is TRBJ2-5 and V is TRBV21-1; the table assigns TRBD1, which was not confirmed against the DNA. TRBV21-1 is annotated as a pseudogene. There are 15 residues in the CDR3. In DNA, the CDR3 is TGTGCCAGCAGCACAAGACAGGGGAGGATGGAGACCCAGTACTTC. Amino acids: CASSTRQGRMETQYF.

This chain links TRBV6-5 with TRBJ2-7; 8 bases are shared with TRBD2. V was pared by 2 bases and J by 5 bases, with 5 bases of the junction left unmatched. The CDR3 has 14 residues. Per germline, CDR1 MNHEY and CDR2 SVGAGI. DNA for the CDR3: TGTGCCAGCAGTTACGGGACTAGTGCAAACGAGCAGTACTTC. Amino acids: CASSYGTSANEQYF.

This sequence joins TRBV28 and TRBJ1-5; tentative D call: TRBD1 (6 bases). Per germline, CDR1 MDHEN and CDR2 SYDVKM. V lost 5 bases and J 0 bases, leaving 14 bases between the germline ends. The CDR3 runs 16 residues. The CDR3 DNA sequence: TGTGCCAGCAGTCAAGCGGGGGCTTATAGCAATCAGCCCCAGCATTTT. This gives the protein CASSQAGAYSNQPQHF. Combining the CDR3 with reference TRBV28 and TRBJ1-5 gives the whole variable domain DVKVTQSSRYLVKRTGEKVFLECVQDMDHENMFWYRQDPGLGLRLIYFSYDVKMKEKGDIPEGYSVSREKKERFSLILESASTNQTSMYLCASSQAGAYSNQPQHFGDGTRLSIL.

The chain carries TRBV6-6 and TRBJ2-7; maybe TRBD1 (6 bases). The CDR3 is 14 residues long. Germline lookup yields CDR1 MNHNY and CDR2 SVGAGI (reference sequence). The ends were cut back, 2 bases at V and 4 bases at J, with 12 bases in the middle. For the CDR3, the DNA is TGTGCCAGCAGTTACGGGACACACGATTACGAGCAGTACTTC. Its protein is CASSYGTHDYEQYF.

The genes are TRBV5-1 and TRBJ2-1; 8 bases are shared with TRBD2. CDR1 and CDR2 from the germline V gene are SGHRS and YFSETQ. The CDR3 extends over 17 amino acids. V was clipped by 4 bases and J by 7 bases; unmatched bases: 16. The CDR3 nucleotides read TGCGCCAGCAGCGCGGTTGCAGCGGGAGTTTCGGTTAATGAGCAGTTCTTC. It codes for CASSAVAAGVSVNEQFF.

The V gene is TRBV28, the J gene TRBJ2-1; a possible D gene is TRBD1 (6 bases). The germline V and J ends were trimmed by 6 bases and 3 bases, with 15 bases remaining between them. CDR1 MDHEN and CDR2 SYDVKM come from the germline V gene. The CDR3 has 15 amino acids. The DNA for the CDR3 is TGTGCCAGCAGGGGTGTAAGGGGGATCTACAATGAGCAGTTCTTC. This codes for CASRGVRGIYNEQFF.

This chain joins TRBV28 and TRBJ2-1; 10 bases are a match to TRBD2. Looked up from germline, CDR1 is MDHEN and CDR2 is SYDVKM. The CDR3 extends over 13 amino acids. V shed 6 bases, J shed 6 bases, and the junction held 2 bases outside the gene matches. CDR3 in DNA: TGTGCCAGCAGGTGGACTAGCGGCAATGAGCAGTTCTTC. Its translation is CASRWTSGNEQFF.

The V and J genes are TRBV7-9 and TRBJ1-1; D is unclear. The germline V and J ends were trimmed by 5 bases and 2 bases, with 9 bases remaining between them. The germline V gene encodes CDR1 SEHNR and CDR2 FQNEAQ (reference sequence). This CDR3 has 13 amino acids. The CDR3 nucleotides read TGTGCCAGCAGCGAAAGAGCAAACACTGAAGCTTTCTTT. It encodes CASSERANTEAFF. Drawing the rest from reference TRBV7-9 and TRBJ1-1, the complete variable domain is DTGVSQNPRHKITKRGQNVTFRCDPISEHNRLYWYRQTLGQGPEFLTYFQNEAQLEKSRLLSDRFSAERPKGSFSTLEIQRTEQGDSAMYLCASSERANTEAFFGQGTRLTVV.

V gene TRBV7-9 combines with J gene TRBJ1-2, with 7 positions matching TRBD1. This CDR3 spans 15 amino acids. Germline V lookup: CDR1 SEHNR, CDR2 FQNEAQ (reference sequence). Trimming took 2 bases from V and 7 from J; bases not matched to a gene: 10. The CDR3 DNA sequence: TGTGCCAGCAGCTTAAAACGGGACAGCTCGTTTGGCTACACCTTC. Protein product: CASSLKRDSSFGYTF.

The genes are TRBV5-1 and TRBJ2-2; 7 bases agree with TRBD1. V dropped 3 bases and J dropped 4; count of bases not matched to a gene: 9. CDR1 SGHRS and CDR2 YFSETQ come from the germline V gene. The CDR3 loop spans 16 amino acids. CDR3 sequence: CASSSGTVSLTGELFF. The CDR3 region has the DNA TGCGCCAGCAGCTCCGGGACAGTCTCGCTCACCGGGGAGCTGTTTTTT. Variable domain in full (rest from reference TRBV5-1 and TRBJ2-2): KAGVTQTPRYLIKTRGQQVTLSCSPISGHRSVSWYQQTPGQGLQFLFEYFSETQRNKGNFPGRFSGRQFSNSRSEMNVSTLELGDSALYLCASSSGTVSLTGELFFGEGSRLTVL.